The 9 T cell receptor beta chains reported below all come from one sample, sequenced in a study of cytomegalovirus exposure and HLA in healthy donors. The PCR employed 60 Vbeta primers together with 13 Jbeta primers. Libraries were prepared by immunoSEQ multiplex PCR; TCRdb keeps only in-frame clonotypes and omits some of them. This sample has some 110,000 clones, with around 70% found just once. Source material: PBMCs. Receptor source: a woman between 50 and 59 years old in good health and CMV-seropositive.

This sequence joins TRBV7-2 and TRBJ2-7; D gene ambiguous. V lost 1 base and J 3 bases, leaving 13 bases between the germline ends. This CDR3 comprises 15 residues. Per the germline V gene, CDR1 is SGHTA and CDR2 is FQGNSA. The CDR3 loop reads CASSLESGSGYEQYF. The CDR3 nucleotides are TGTGCCAGCAGCTTAGAATCTGGCAGTGGCTACGAGCAGTACTTC.

This rearrangement joins TRBV19 to TRBJ1-5; 10 nucleotides match TRBD1. CDR1 is LNHDA and CDR2 is SQIVND in the germline V gene (reference sequence). This CDR3 comprises 16 residues. Trimming cost V 7 bases and J 4 bases; bases outside gene matches: 10. The CDR3 sequence is CASKVDRGFYNQPQHF. Written as DNA, the CDR3 is TGTGCCAGTAAGGTGGACAGGGGGTTCTATAATCAGCCCCAGCATTTT.

This chain joins TRBV6-6 and TRBJ1-6; D remains unclear. The CDR3 is made up of 16 amino acids. Trimming shortened V by 4 bases and J by 0 bases, and 10 bases separated the two germline ends. Per the germline V gene, CDR1 is MNHNY and CDR2 is SVGAGI (reference sequence). CDR3 coding DNA: TGTGCCAGCAGTTCCCCCGCCAGCTCCTATAATTCACCCCTCCACTTT. Translation gives CASSSPASSYNSPLHF.

This sequence joins TRBV5-1 and TRBJ2-2; D call uncertain. The germline V gene encodes CDR1 SGHRS and CDR2 YFSETQ. The CDR3 spans 14 residues. V gave up 0 bases and J gave up 4 bases, with 7 bases separating them. The CDR3 sequence is CASSLEYSTGELFF. In DNA form, the CDR3 reads TGCGCCAGCAGCTTGGAATACAGCACCGGGGAGCTGTTTTTT.

This sequence joins TRBV5-1 and TRBJ2-3, with D unresolved. The CDR3 length is 15 residues. V dropped 4 bases and J dropped 1 base, with 13 bases sitting between them. The germline V gene has CDR1 SGHRS and CDR2 YFSETQ. The CDR3 bases are TGCGCCAGCAGCCCCGGTTGGTCTGGCACAGATACGCAGTATTTT. Its protein product is CASSPGWSGTDTQYF.

CDR3 bases: TGTGCCAGCTCACAAGATGGACAGGGCATACGGGACACCATATATTTT. It is translated as CASSQDGQGIRDTIYF. The chain has TRBV18 and TRBJ1-3; TRBD1 agrees at 8 bases. The ends lost 4 bases at V and 8 bases at J; junction bases unmatched: 13. The V gene's germline CDR1 is KGHSH and CDR2 LQKENI. This CDR3 is built from 16 residues.

The genes are TRBV9 and TRBJ1-4; tentatively, D is TRBD1 (5 bases). Germline loops: CDR1 SGDLS, CDR2 YYNGEE. Deletions cut 4 bases from V and 7 bases from J, with 14 bases between. The CDR3 length is 14 residues. The DNA of the CDR3 is TGTGCCAGCAGCTCGACAGCGCGAGGTGAAAAACTGTTTTTT. This codes for CASSSTARGEKLFF.

The rearrangement joins TRBV10-3 to TRBJ1-2; D is undetermined. Trimming stripped 5 bases from V and 4 bases from J, with 17 bases between. This CDR3 region has 15 residues. The V gene's germline CDR1 is ENHRY and CDR2 SYGVKD. The CDR3 is CAISLSRDGPYGYTF. The CDR3 DNA reads as TGTGCCATCAGTCTATCGAGGGATGGGCCCTATGGCTACACCTTC.

The chain combines TRBV10-1 with TRBJ2-3; 8 bases map to TRBD2. Germline V lookup: CDR1 WNHNN, CDR2 SYGVQD (reference sequence). The CDR3 spans 16 residues. Trimming took 5 bases from V and 0 from J; bases not matched to a gene: 7. The CDR3 is CASSTGLAASTDTQYF. The CDR3 DNA is TGCGCCAGCAGTACAGGACTAGCTGCGAGCACAGATACGCAGTATTTT.